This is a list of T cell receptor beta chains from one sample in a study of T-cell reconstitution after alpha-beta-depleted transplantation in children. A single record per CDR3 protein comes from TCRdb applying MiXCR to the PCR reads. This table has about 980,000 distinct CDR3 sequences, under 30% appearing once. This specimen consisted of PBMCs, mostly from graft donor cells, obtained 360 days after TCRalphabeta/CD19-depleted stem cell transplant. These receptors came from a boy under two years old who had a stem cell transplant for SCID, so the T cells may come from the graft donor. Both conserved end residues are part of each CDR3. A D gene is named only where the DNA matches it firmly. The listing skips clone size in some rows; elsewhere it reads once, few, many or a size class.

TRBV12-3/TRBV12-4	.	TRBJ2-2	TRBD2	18	CASSPQPQGLAGTGELFF	TGTGCCAGCAGTCCCCAACCCCAGGGACTAGCGGGGACCGGGGAGCTGTTTTTT
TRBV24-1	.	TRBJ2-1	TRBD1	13	CATSDQDRREQFF	TGTGCCACCAGTGACCAGGACAGGCGGGAGCAGTTCTTC
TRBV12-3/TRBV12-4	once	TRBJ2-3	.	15	CASSLVQGFTDTQYF	TGTGCCAGCAGTTTAGTCCAGGGATTCACAGATACGCAGTATTTT
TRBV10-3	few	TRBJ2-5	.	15	CAISELGTSGETQYF	TGTGCCATCAGTGAGCTCGGGACGTCCGGAGAGACCCAGTACTTC
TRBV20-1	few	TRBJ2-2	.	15	CSAREPGHNTGELFF	TGCAGTGCTAGAGAGCCGGGACATAACACCGGGGAGCTGTTTTTT
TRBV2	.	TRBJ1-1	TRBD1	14	CASRGAGGRGEAFF	TGTGCCAGCAGGGGGGCAGGGGGCCGTGGTGAAGCTTTCTTT
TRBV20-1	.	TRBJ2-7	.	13	CSAIGRSSYEQYF	TGCAGTGCTATAGGCCGGAGCTCCTACGAGCAGTACTTC
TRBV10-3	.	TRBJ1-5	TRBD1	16	CATSDQGQRYGQPQHF	TGTGCCACTTCGGACCAGGGACAGCGGTACGGTCAGCCCCAGCATTTT
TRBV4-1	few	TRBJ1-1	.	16	CASSQLGVPVSTEAFF	TGCGCCAGCAGCCAATTAGGGGTACCCGTGAGCACTGAAGCTTTCTTT
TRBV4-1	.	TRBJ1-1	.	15	CASSQDGQLNTEAFF	TGCGCCAGCAGCCAAGACGGACAGCTGAACACTGAAGCTTTCTTT
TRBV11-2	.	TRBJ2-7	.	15	CASNSLSAASYEQYF	TGTGCCAGCAATTCGCTATCGGCAGCCTCCTACGAGCAGTACTTC
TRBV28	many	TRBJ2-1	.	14	CASSSGTPYNEQFF	TGTGCCAGCAGTTCCGGGACTCCTTACAATGAGCAGTTCTTC
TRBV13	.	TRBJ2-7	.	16	CASSFMSGLSSYEQYF	TGTGCCAGCAGCTTCATGTCAGGATTGAGCTCCTACGAGCAGTACTTC
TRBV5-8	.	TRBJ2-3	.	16	CASSPGGSYVTDTQYF	TGTGCCAGCAGCCCAGGGGGGAGTTATGTCACAGATACGCAGTATTTT
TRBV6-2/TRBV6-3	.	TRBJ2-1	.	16	CASSIGRGRSYNEQFF	TGTGCCAGCAGCATTGGGCGGGGGCGGTCCTACAATGAGCAGTTCTTC
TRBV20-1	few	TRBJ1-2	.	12	CSVAGGNYGYTF	TGCAGTGTTGCGGGGGGAAACTATGGCTACACCTTC
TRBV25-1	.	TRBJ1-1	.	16	CASSAAWRGENTEAFF	TGTGCCAGCAGTGCCGCATGGCGCGGGGAGAACACTGAAGCTTTCTTT
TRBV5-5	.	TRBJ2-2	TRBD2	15	CASSPTSLNTGELFF	TGTGCCAGCAGCCCGACTAGCTTGAACACCGGGGAGCTGTTTTTT
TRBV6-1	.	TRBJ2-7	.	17	CASSPVFGGWIRYEQYF	TGTGCCAGCAGCCCGGTTTTTGGGGGTTGGATCCGCTACGAGCAGTACTTC
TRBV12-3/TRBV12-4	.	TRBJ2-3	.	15	CASSPDWDSTDTQYF	TGTGCCAGCAGTCCCGACTGGGACAGCACAGATACGCAGTATTTT